This T cell receptor beta chain is from a study of identifying expanded T cells in peripheral blood. Trimming cost V 4 bases and J 0 bases, with 14 bases left between them. The CDR3 contains 16 residues. Method: immunoSEQ multiplex PCR; TCRdb's copy keeps in-frame clones and lacks some. This sample has about 47,000 clones, with roughly 82% found just once. Whole-study findings and limits: Over about two and four weeks, about 16 and 19 clones changed, versus around 1.3 between replicates. Across healthy donors, higher total template counts meant significantly greater roughly two-week count variance.

A note on this clone: Its specificity is not known.

This TCR derives from a person between 18 and 70 years old in good health. The chain carries TRBV5-3 and TRBJ1-3; the D gene is possibly TRBD1 (6 bases). TRBV5-3 counts as an open reading frame of uncertain function. Sequenced input: blood. The CDR3 DNA sequence: TGTGCCAGAAGCCCGAGAGACAGGATCTCTGGAAACACCATATATTTT. It yields the protein CARSPRDRISGNTIYF.